These T cell receptor beta chains were read from a single sample in a study of early T cells in non-severe SARS-CoV-2 infection. TCRdb passed the 5' RACE reads through MiXCR, listing each CDR3 protein once. The profile shows 65,000 to 80,000 distinct CDR3 sequences, roughly 12% of them singletons. The sequencing input was whole blood. These receptors were obtained from an adult who was a healthcare worker with PCR-confirmed SARS-CoV-2 infection or an uninfected control (not recorded which). Both conserved end residues are part of each CDR3. The D gene is left open where the match is weak. The size entry is marked missing in some rows and otherwise reads once, few, many or a size class.

j_call v_call d_call clone_size cdr3_length cdr3_aa cdr3_nt
TRBJ1-2 TRBV29-1 NA many 11 CSVAGLYGYTF TGCAGCGTTGCGGGACTCTATGGCTACACCTTC
TRBJ2-7 TRBV7-2 TRBD2 NA 15 CASSLSSGSGYEQYF TGTGCCAGCAGTCTTTCTAGCGGGAGTGGATACGAGCAGTACTTC
TRBJ2-1 TRBV12-3/TRBV12-4 NA many 13 CATYRKEVGEQFF TGTGCCACCTACCGAAAGGAAGTTGGTGAGCAGTTCTTC
TRBJ2-5 TRBV11-2 NA many 15 CASSPRTASGETQYF TGTGCCAGCAGCCCACGGACGGCCTCAGGAGAGACCCAGTACTTC
TRBJ2-1 TRBV29-1 NA few 10 CSVEVGEQFF TGCAGCGTTGAAGTGGGTGAGCAGTTCTTC
TRBJ2-7 TRBV9 TRBD1 few 14 CASSSRQGAYEQYF TGTGCCAGCAGCTCACGACAGGGTGCCTACGAGCAGTACTTC
TRBJ1-2 TRBV29-1 NA NA 12 CSGMASTYGYTF TGCAGCGGGATGGCCTCAACCTATGGCTACACCTTC
TRBJ1-2 TRBV5-1 NA many 13 CASSLSENYGYTF TGCGCCAGCAGCTTGTCGGAAAACTATGGCTACACCTTC
TRBJ2-5 TRBV6-2/TRBV6-3 TRBD2 NA 13 CAIRLAVLETQYF TGTGCCATCCGACTAGCTGTATTGGAGACCCAGTACTTC
TRBJ2-3 TRBV6-2/TRBV6-3 TRBD2 NA 13 CASRLAGELTQYF TGTGCCAGCAGACTAGCGGGGGAGTTGACGCAGTATTTT
TRBJ2-2 TRBV10-3 NA many 14 CAIRRGKNTGELFF TGTGCCATCAGGCGGGGCAAGAACACCGGGGAGCTGTTTTTT
TRBJ1-6 TRBV5-3 TRBD1 few 18 CARSYPGQPYSYNSPLHF TGTGCCAGAAGCTATCCGGGACAGCCTTACTCCTATAATTCACCCCTCCACTTT
TRBJ1-5 TRBV5-6 NA many 14 CASSLSGGNQPQHF TGTGCCAGCAGCTTATCTGGCGGCAATCAGCCCCAGCATTTT
TRBJ2-1 TRBV27 NA few 13 CASSLRRGHEQFF TGTGCCAGCAGTTTACGCAGGGGCCATGAGCAGTTCTTC
TRBJ1-6 TRBV7-2 NA NA 18 CASSLAGQLSSYNSPLHF TGTGCCAGCAGCTTAGCAGGACAGCTGAGCTCCTATAATTCACCCCTCCACTTT
TRBJ2-7 TRBV28 NA many 13 CASSFRGEARQYF TGTGCCAGCAGTTTCCGGGGAGAGGCTAGGCAGTACTTC
TRBJ1-2 TRBV20-1 TRBD1 many 14 CSARPPDRLLGYTF TGCAGTGCTAGACCGCCGGACAGGCTTTTAGGCTACACCTTC
TRBJ2-1 TRBV2 TRBD2 few 15 CASRSRGVSYNEQFF TGTGCCAGCAGGTCGCGGGGGGTATCCTACAATGAGCAGTTCTTC
TRBJ1-2 TRBV28 NA NA 15 CASSSPGTTNYGYTF TGTGCCAGCAGTTCTCCGGGGACTACTAACTATGGCTACACCTTC
TRBJ2-5 TRBV4-3 TRBD2 few 16 CASSQRLAGGGETQYF TGCGCCAGCAGCCAACGGCTAGCGGGAGGCGGTGAGACCCAGTACTTC
TRBJ2-7 TRBV7-8 NA few 18 CASSLAVGGQGSLYEQYF TGTGCCAGCAGCTTAGCTGTGGGGGGACAAGGGTCCCTCTACGAGCAGTACTTC
TRBJ2-1 TRBV20-1 TRBD2 many 19 CSADPVRGLAGARYNEQFF TGCAGTGCTGATCCGGTGAGGGGACTAGCGGGAGCGAGATACAATGAGCAGTTCTTC
TRBJ2-1 TRBV11-3 TRBD2 NA 18 CASSWDGTSGRPYNEQFF TGTGCCAGCAGCTGGGACGGGACTAGCGGGAGGCCCTACAATGAGCAGTTCTTC
TRBJ2-7 TRBV6-2/TRBV6-3 NA few 14 CASSYAVLVGEQYF TGTGCCAGCAGTTATGCCGTGTTGGTTGGCGAGCAGTACTTC
TRBJ2-7 TRBV5-1 TRBD2 NA 14 CASSLGGLVYEQYF TGCGCCAGCAGCTTGGGAGGACTAGTCTACGAGCAGTACTTC
TRBJ2-1 TRBV7-2 TRBD2 few 15 CASSHGLAGGNEQFF TGTGCCAGCAGCCACGGACTAGCGGGAGGGAATGAGCAGTTCTTC
TRBJ2-6 TRBV6-4 TRBD2 many 17 CASSEESGGSGANVLTF TGTGCCAGCAGTGAGGAAAGCGGGGGATCTGGGGCCAACGTCCTGACTTTC
TRBJ1-5 TRBV15 NA NA 13 CATSRSSDQPQHF TGTGCCACCAGCAGATCCTCGGATCAGCCCCAGCATTTT
TRBJ2-7 TRBV6-2/TRBV6-3 NA few 15 CASSYSRGGTYEQYF TGTGCCAGCAGTTACTCCCGCGGCGGGACCTACGAGCAGTACTTC
TRBJ2-1 TRBV28 TRBD2 few 14 CASSRGTSYNEQFF TGTGCCAGCAGCCGGGGGACTAGCTACAATGAGCAGTTCTTC
TRBJ2-3 TRBV7-8 TRBD2 few 18 CASSPRTSGRASTDTQYF TGTGCCAGCAGCCCGAGGACTAGCGGGAGGGCTAGCACAGATACGCAGTATTTT
TRBJ1-1 TRBV5-1 TRBD1 NA 14 CASSPAWRGPEAFF TGCGCCAGCAGCCCGGCGTGGAGGGGGCCTGAAGCTTTCTTT
TRBJ2-6 TRBV29-1 NA few 17 CSAGVGSGRSGANVLTF TGCAGCGCCGGAGTTGGGAGCGGGCGATCTGGGGCCAACGTCCTGACTTTC
TRBJ2-1 TRBV29-1 NA NA 10 CSVNENEQFF TGCAGCGTCAATGAGAATGAGCAGTTCTTC
TRBJ2-5 TRBV2 NA few 14 CASIGLGTGETQYF TGTGCCAGCATCGGGCTGGGTACGGGGGAGACCCAGTACTTC
TRBJ2-7 TRBV3-1 TRBD1 NA 15 CASSRMGQGSYEQYF TGTGCCAGCAGCCGGATGGGACAGGGCTCCTACGAGCAGTACTTC
TRBJ2-3 TRBV29-1 TRBD1 NA 15 CSVQRGLAGTDTQYF TGCAGCGTTCAAAGGGGGCTAGCAGGCACAGATACGCAGTATTTT
TRBJ2-3 TRBV5-1 TRBD2 many 16 CASSFTSGSKGDTQYF TGCGCCAGCAGCTTCACTAGCGGCTCAAAAGGAGATACGCAGTATTTT
TRBJ2-3 TRBV19 NA many 10 CATPGYGQYF TGTGCCACCCCCGGATACGGGCAGTATTTT
TRBJ2-2 TRBV29-1 TRBD2 NA 14 CSVASGSDTGELFF TGCAGCGTTGCTAGCGGGAGTGACACCGGGGAGCTGTTTTTT
TRBJ1-4 TRBV28 TRBD1 many 15 CASRDGTATNEKLFF TGTGCCAGCAGAGACGGGACAGCGACAAATGAAAAACTGTTTTTT
TRBJ2-5 TRBV21-1 NA NA 19 CASSKGRRSGGALVETQYF TGTGCCAGCAGCAAAGGGCGCCGGAGCGGGGGGGCTCTTGTTGAGACCCAGTACTTC
TRBJ1-1 TRBV5-1 NA NA 13 CASSSGASTEAFF TGCGCCAGCAGCTCAGGGGCGAGCACTGAAGCTTTCTTT
TRBJ2-7 TRBV6-1 NA NA 14 CASSDGGLSNEQYF TGTGCCAGCAGCGACGGGGGCCTGTCGAACGAGCAGTACTTC
TRBJ2-3 TRBV5-5 NA NA 13 CASSLDVGSTQYF TGTGCCAGCAGCTTGGACGTCGGGTCCACGCAGTATTTT
TRBJ2-1 TRBV20-1 NA few 12 CSARRRPSEQFF TGCAGTGCTAGACGACGCCCCAGTGAGCAGTTCTTC
TRBJ2-1 TRBV12-3/TRBV12-4 NA NA 16 CASSRPGQGNYNEQFF TGTGCCAGCAGCCGTCCGGGTCAGGGAAACTACAATGAGCAGTTCTTC
TRBJ1-5 TRBV7-9 NA few 13 CASSLREDQPQHF TGTGCCAGCAGCTTACGAGAAGATCAGCCCCAGCATTTT
TRBJ2-7 TRBV20-1 NA many 11 CSASSIYEQYF TGCAGTGCTAGTTCAATCTACGAGCAGTACTTC
TRBJ2-7 TRBV2 TRBD1 many 14 CASSVRTGDYEQYF TGTGCCAGCAGTGTGAGGACAGGGGACTACGAGCAGTACTTC
TRBJ2-7 TRBV9 NA NA 13 CASSGYPGSEQYF TGTGCCAGCAGCGGGTATCCTGGGAGCGAGCAGTACTTC
TRBJ2-3 TRBV6-5 TRBD1 few 18 CASSYSGRQGTSTDTQYF TGTGCCAGCAGTTACTCCGGTCGACAGGGTACTAGCACAGATACGCAGTATTTT
TRBJ2-4 TRBV28 TRBD1 few 21 CASNPSLGRRGSLSAKNIQYF TGTGCCAGCAACCCCTCCTTAGGGCGCAGGGGGAGCCTGTCAGCCAAAAACATTCAGTACTTC